This TCR beta chain stems from a study of identical twins (dated by TCRdb to the mid-2010s). General notes on the study: TCR alpha and beta repertoires from monozygotic twins, unrelated adults of various ages and cord blood were deep-sequenced to test whether fetal clonotypes persist. To rule out contamination, replicate twin experiments were performed at different times with different library preparation protocols.

This clonotype was observed at least ten times. Its antigen remains undetermined. No base qualities exist here, and no much larger clone lies one base off it. On the study overall, not on this receptor specifically: Invariant T cells such as MAIT and iNKT could partly confound zero-insertion analyses, though diverse VJ usage argued against this for most clonotypes. Fewer insertions were carried by abundant cord blood beta clonotypes, a similar but weaker trend appeared in young adult naive repertoires, and no such trend appeared in memory repertoires. Compared with coincidental sharing between unrelated individuals, an excess of low generation-probability sequences was observed among out-of-frame TCR alpha sequences shared between twins. Excess twin sharing in beta out-of-frame sequences was weaker because fewer shared sequences lowered the signal-to-noise ratio. Because the same donors could not be followed over many years, the conclusions relied on cross-sectional statistical analysis. In monozygotic twins, recombination models systematically underestimated out-of-frame TCR alpha sharing, but the models matched the sharing seen between unrelated individuals.

Library preparation used 5' RACE. The run used an Illumina HiSeq 2000. A universal primer binding site was added through template switching, and the final cDNA carried a unique molecular identifier so that TCR cDNA molecules could be counted accurately. Specific primers in the conserved constant-segment region were used to synthesize first-strand cDNA for the TCR alpha and beta chains. To control for contamination, every cDNA library was double barcoded, receiving both a SMART-Mk sample barcode and Illumina barcodes. TruSeq adapter sequences along with Illumina sample barcodes were introduced in two successive PCR steps. The TCR alpha and beta cDNA libraries were sequenced on the Illumina HiSeq platform using custom primers. The study's own analysis went as follows. Raw reads were processed with MiGEC to extract unique molecular identifiers, and MiXCR was used to determine CDR3 positions. Recombination models were inferred per individual with the repgenHMM and IGoR tools using an EM algorithm. The analysis of shared clonotypes was done with the tcR package in R, with sharing normalized by the product of cloneset sizes. Out-of-frame nonproductive sequences were analyzed to study raw recombination free of thymic and clonal selection effects. In TCRdb, the public reads were trimmed at Q25 with fastp and aligned with MiXCR, with productive beta chains retained. CDR3 protein sequences are deduplicated, and each keeps its most common genes and DNA. It is TCRdb's table, rather than the study itself, that gives the V and J calls and clone size. The sample table holds 250,000 to 350,000 distinct CDR3 sequences, of which 7.5% to 9.5% were seen once. Roughly 6.8% of the sample rests with the top ten.

For CDR1 and CDR2, the germline V gene lists LGHNA and YNFKEQ. The CDR3 goes from the cysteine to the phenylalanine over 16 residues. Only the CDR3 DNA is retained, 48 bases long and in frame from the first base. V is trimmed back by 0 bases and J by 3 bases, and the junction contains 1 base that no gene match accounts for. Every donor was a healthy Caucasian. Three pairs of female monozygotic twins, all aged roughly 18 to 30 years, made up the twin cohort. CD4+ and CD8+ T cell populations were isolated with positive isolation kits from Invitrogen. A further study also used this sample, focusing on yellow fever vaccine responses in identical twins. The second study's authors report: According to the authors, in identical twins the way T cells responded to vaccination appeared partly convergent and partly personalized. The study precisely tracked vaccine-responding T cell clones in identical twins.

The clonotype comes from a woman aged 18-30 years in good health. The V and J genes are TRBV4-2 and TRBJ2-7, and TRBD2 matches 14 of the central bases. Specimen: CD8+ T cells sorted from blood. The CDR3 has the sequence CASSQDGTSGGYEQYF. The DNA is as follows: TGTGCCAGCAGCCAAGATGGGACTAGCGGGGGCTACGAGCAGTACTTC.